The 20 T cell receptor beta chains in this list originate from one sample, sequenced in a study of circulating tumor DNA in untreated peripheral T-cell lymphoma. Repertoires were generated with immunoSEQ multiplex PCR, while TCRdb's copy carries only in-frame clones and drops some. The sample has fewer than 600 clones; 65% to 75% are singletons. Input material: tumor tissue. These receptors originate from a human donor with peripheral T-cell lymphoma.

This clone appeared once. The rearrangement links TRBV15 to TRBJ2-5; 14 bases fit TRBD2. Trimming took 2 bases from V and 0 from J; bases not matched to a gene: 2. The CDR3 length is 17 residues. Germline V gene lookup returns CDR1 LNHNV and CDR2 YYDKDF (reference sequence). CDR3: CATSRRLAGGYQETQYF. DNA for the CDR3: TGTGCCACCAGCAGAAGACTAGCGGGAGGGTACCAAGAGACCCAGTACTTC.

The rearrangement uses TRBV11-3 and TRBJ1-6; 10 nucleotides match TRBD1. This CDR3 has 15 residues. Germline CDR1 SGHNT, CDR2 YENEEA. V lost 5 bases, J lost 8 bases, and 6 bases stayed unmatched. CDR3 DNA: TGTGCCAGCAGCACTTGGACAGGGGGATATTCACCCCTCCACTTT. Translation gives CASSTWTGGYSPLHF.

The chain has TRBV19 and TRBJ2-5; TRBD2 might be the D (5 bases). The V gene's germline CDR1 is LNHDA and CDR2 SQIVND (reference sequence). CDR3 length equals 13 residues. V gave up 6 bases and J gave up 1 base, with 9 bases separating them. The CDR3 bases are TGTGCCAGTAGGCGGGTTGGCCAAGAGACCCAGTACTTC. It codes for CASRRVGQETQYF.

The chain is built from TRBV6-8 and TRBJ1-1; D uncertain. The germline CDR1 and CDR2 sequences are MNHGY and SAAAGT. Between the trimmed V and J ends, which lost 5 bases and 1 base, there was a span of 14 bases. The CDR3 is 15 residues long. The CDR3 DNA follows: TGTGCCAGCAGTACTCGTGGGATTGGGAACACTGAAGCTTTCTTT. It yields the protein CASSTRGIGNTEAFF.

The chain couples TRBV11-3 to TRBJ1-2, with D tentatively TRBD1 (5 bases). This CDR3 contains 15 residues. V was shortened by 5 bases and J by 3 bases, with 16 bases between the two germline ends. Germline V lookup: CDR1 SGHNT, CDR2 YENEEA. The chain's CDR3 is CASSPGPRGDYGYTF. In DNA, the CDR3 is TGTGCCAGCAGCCCCGGGCCCCGAGGGGACTATGGCTACACCTTC.

The rearrangement joins TRBV25-1 to TRBJ2-3, with D maybe TRBD1 (7 bases). Germline lookup yields CDR1 MGHDK and CDR2 SYGVNS. This CDR3 has 14 amino acids. Trimming stripped 5 bases from V and 3 bases from J, with 12 bases between. This CDR3 is CASSSAGGTDTQYF. CDR3 DNA sequence: TGTGCCAGCAGTTCCGCAGGGGGGACAGATACGCAGTATTTT. The whole variable domain, filled in from reference TRBV25-1 and TRBJ2-3, reads EADIYQTPRYLVIGTGKKITLECSQTMGHDKMYWYQQDPGMELHLIHYSYGVNSTEKGDLSSESTVSRIRTEHFPLTLESARPSHTSQYLCASSSAGGTDTQYFGPGTRLTVL.

A word on this clone: At one boundary the junction diverges from the germline segment, which might be a read error. The chain employs TRBV11-3 and TRBJ1-2; D may be TRBD1 (6 bases). The CDR3 is 14 residues long. Germline values: CDR1 SGHNT, CDR2 YENEEA. The CDR3 spells CASTLSGGRYDYTF. CDR3 nucleotide sequence: TGTGCCAGCACCCTGTCCGGGGGGCGGTATGACTACACCTTC. The full variable domain, in which reference TRBV11-3 and TRBJ1-2 provide the parts outside the CDR3, is EAGVVQSPRYKIIEKKQPVAFWCNPISGHNTLYWYLQNLGQGPELLIRYENEEAVDDSQLPKDRFSAERLKGVDSTLKIQPAELGDSAVYLCASTLSGGRYDYTFGSGTRLTVV.

The chain carries TRBV9 and TRBJ1-1; no firm D call. Trimming cost V 4 bases and J 4 bases, with 11 bases left between them. This CDR3 region has 13 residues. Germline CDR1 and CDR2: SGDLS and YYNGEE. This chain's CDR3 is CASSRMTRTEAFF. The CDR3 DNA sequence: TGTGCCAGCAGCCGTATGACTCGCACTGAAGCTTTCTTT.

This clone was seen a handful of times. The chain carries TRBV6-8 and TRBJ1-5, with D unresolved. The germline gives CDR1 MNHGY, CDR2 SAAAGT. The CDR3 has 13 amino acids. V was cut by 6 bases and J by 2 bases, with 8 bases left in between. Here the CDR3 DNA reads TGTGCCAGCAGCCCTAGTTGCAATCAGCCCCAGCATTTT. Encoded protein: CASSPSCNQPQHF.

J is TRBJ2-7 and V is TRBV14; 9 bases are shared with TRBD2. The CDR3 is made up of 13 amino acids. The V gene end was trimmed by 8 bases and the J gene end by 6 bases; junction bases not matched to a gene: 8. Germline V gene sequence: CDR1 SGHDN, CDR2 FVKESK. CDR3 residues: CASAGGFFSEQYF. The CDR3 nucleotides are TGTGCCAGCGCGGGAGGGTTTTTTAGCGAGCAGTACTTC.

The chain has TRBV18 and TRBJ1-6; 7 bases are shared with TRBD1. The CDR3 is 16 amino acids. Germline CDR1 reads KGHSH; CDR2 reads LQKENI. Trimming took 5 bases from V and 9 from J; bases not matched to a gene: 13. For the CDR3, the DNA is TGTGCCAGCTCATCCTCCCGGGACAGAGTTTCTTCACCCCTCCACTTT. Its protein is CASSSSRDRVSSPLHF.

This clone is a singleton in its sample. The chain carries TRBV6-8 and TRBJ1-6; TRBD1 is a possible D gene (5 bases). Germline V CDR1 and CDR2: MNHGY, SAAAGT. V lost 5 bases to trimming and J lost 6 bases, with 14 bases between them. The CDR3 runs to 15 residues. CDR3 in amino acids: CASSEGKAGNSPLHF. In nucleotides, the CDR3 is TGTGCCAGCAGTGAGGGGAAGGCAGGTAATTCACCCCTCCACTTT.

This clone is categorized as large (0.1 to 1%). V usage is TRBV11-3 and J usage is TRBJ2-3; 7 bases align to TRBD1. The V gene end was trimmed by 5 bases and the J gene end by 2 bases; junction bases not matched to a gene: 4. CDR1 is SGHNT, CDR2 YENEEA, per germline. The length of the CDR3 is 14 residues. CDR3 DNA sequence: TGTGCCAGCAGCCCGGACAGGCTCACAGATACGCAGTATTTT. It yields the protein CASSPDRLTDTQYF.

This chain joins TRBV11-3 and TRBJ2-5; TRBD2 matches at 13 bases. Trimming cost V 7 bases and J 5 bases; bases outside gene matches: 13. CDR1 is SGHNT and CDR2 is YENEEA in the germline V gene. The CDR3 is made up of 17 amino acids. The CDR3, as DNA: TGTGCCAGCACTCCCCCCCCGGGACTAGCGGGGAGGGAGACCCAGTACTTC. Its protein product is CASTPPPGLAGRETQYF.

To note about this clone: X marks the residue encoded by a base that is unread or ambiguous. The DNA for the CDR3 is TGTGCCAGCAGCCTGYTGGGTGATTCACCCCTCCACTTT. It yields the protein CASSLXGDSPLHF. The entire CDR3 sequence reads CASSLLGDSPLHF. This chain uses TRBV7-4 with TRBJ1-6; D is unresolved. With 5 bases removed from V and 8 bases from J, the gap between germline ends came to 10 bases. The CDR3 has 13 amino acids. Germline V gene data show CDR1 as SGHVT and CDR2 as SQSDAQ.

This rearrangement joins TRBV6-8 to TRBJ1-1; TRBD1 aligns across 8 bases. CDR3 length: 14 residues. Unmatched junction bases numbered 6, after V lost 5 bases and J lost 4 bases. Germline lookup yields CDR1 MNHGY and CDR2 SAAAGT. The CDR3 nucleotides read TGTGCCAGCAGTGGACAGGGTGGGAGCACTGAAGCTTTCTTT. This gives the protein CASSGQGGSTEAFF.

This clone was counted a few times. The chain carries TRBV19 and TRBJ2-5; 8 bases align to TRBD2. This CDR3 region has 15 residues. V shed 7 bases, J shed 2 bases, and the junction held 9 bases outside the gene matches. Germline V CDR1 and CDR2: LNHDA, SQIVND (reference sequence). DNA for the CDR3: TGTGCCAGTACACTTAGCGGGGCAGGGCAAGAGACCCAGTACTTC. This sequence encodes CASTLSGAGQETQYF.

This clone was found a few times. This sequence joins TRBV19 and TRBJ1-2; D remains unclear. This CDR3 comprises 12 residues. The V end was cut by 5 bases, the J end by 7 bases, with 11 bases between. CDR1 is LNHDA, CDR2 SQIVND, per germline (reference sequence). Here the CDR3 reads CASSPQSSGYTF. The CDR3 coding sequence is TGTGCCAGTAGTCCGCAGAGTTCTGGCTACACCTTC. The full variable domain, with the rest looked up from reference TRBV19 and TRBJ1-2, is DGGITQSPKYLFRKEGQNVTLSCEQNLNHDAMYWYRQDPGQGLRLIYYSQIVNDFQKGDIAEGYSVSREKKESFPLTVTSAQKNPTAFYLCASSPQSSGYTFGSGTRLTVV.

This clone has a handful of counts. CDR3 sequence (DNA): TGTGCCAGCAGCTTAGTGCAGGCGGGGATCCCAGAGACCCAGTACTTC. This codes for CASSLVQAGIPETQYF. The chain carries TRBV11-3 and TRBJ2-5, with a weak D call TRBD2 (6 bases). This CDR3 has 16 amino acids. CDR1 and CDR2 (germline): SGHNT, YENEEA. The V end was cut by 1 base, the J end by 4 bases, with 16 bases between.

This clone was found once. V is TRBV6-8 and J is TRBJ1-2, with 7 bases aligning to TRBD1. CDR1 MNHGY and CDR2 SAAAGT come from the germline V gene. Trimming cost V 6 bases and J 4 bases; bases outside gene matches: 8. The CDR3 runs 14 residues. CDR3 sequence reads: CASRRQGEGYGYTF. Here the CDR3 DNA reads TGTGCCAGCAGACGACAGGGAGAGGGCTATGGCTACACCTTC.